Reported below is one T cell receptor (beta chain). Trimming took 3 bases from V and 5 from J, leaving 7 bases between them. The germline V gene has CDR1 MGHDK and CDR2 SYGVNS. The CDR3 is 12 residues long. The entry originates in a study of cytomegalovirus exposure and HLA in healthy donors. Sequencing used immunoSEQ multiplex PCR; TCRdb keeps in-frame clones, though not all of them. The profile shows 90,000 to 120,000 clones, around 85% of them singletons. This chain links TRBV25-1 with TRBJ2-5; D unclear. The sequenced material came from PBMCs. This TCR was sampled from a woman aged 18 to 35 in good health and CMV-seronegative. The CDR3, as DNA: TGTGCCAGCAGTGATGCCCGGGAGACCCAGTACTTC. Amino acid sequence: CASSDARETQYF.